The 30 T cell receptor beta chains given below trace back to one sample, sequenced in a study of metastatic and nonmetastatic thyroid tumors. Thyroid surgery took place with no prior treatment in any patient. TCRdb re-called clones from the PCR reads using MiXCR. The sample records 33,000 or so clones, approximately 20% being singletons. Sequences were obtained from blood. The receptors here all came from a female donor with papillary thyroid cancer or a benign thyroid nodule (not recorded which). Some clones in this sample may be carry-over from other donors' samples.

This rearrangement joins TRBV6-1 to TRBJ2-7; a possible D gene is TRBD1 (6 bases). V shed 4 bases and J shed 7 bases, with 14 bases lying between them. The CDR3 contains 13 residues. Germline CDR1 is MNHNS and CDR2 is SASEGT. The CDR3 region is CASSVVQQGEQYF. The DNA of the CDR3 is TGTGCCAGCAGTGTAGTCCAACAGGGTGAGCAGTACTTC.

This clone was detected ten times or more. CDR3 DNA: TGCAGTGCTAGAGATCGGGAGGGGGAAAAACTGTTTTTT. Its protein is CSARDREGEKLFF. The V call is TRBV20-1, the J call TRBJ1-4; maybe TRBD1 (5 bases). This CDR3 comprises 13 residues. V was trimmed by 0 bases and J by 8 bases, leaving 10 bases between them. Germline CDR1 is DFQATT and CDR2 is SNEGSKA (reference sequence).

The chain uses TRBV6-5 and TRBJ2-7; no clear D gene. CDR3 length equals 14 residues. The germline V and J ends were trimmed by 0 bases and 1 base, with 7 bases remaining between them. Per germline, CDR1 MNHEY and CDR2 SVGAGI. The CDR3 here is CASSYSGDSYEQYF. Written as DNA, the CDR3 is TGTGCCAGCAGTTACTCCGGTGATTCCTACGAGCAGTACTTC.

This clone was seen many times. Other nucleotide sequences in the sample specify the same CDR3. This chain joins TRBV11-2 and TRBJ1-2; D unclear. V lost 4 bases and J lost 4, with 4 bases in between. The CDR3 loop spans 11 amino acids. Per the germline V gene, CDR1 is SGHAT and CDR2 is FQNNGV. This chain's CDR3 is CASSSFYGYTF. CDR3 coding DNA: TGTGCCAGCAGCTCCTTCTATGGCTACACCTTC.

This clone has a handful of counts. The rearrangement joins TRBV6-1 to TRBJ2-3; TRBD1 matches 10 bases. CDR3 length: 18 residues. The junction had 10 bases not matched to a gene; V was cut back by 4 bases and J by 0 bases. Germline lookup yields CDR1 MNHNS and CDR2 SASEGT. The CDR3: CASSVQTGGPGSTDTQYF. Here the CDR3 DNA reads TGTGCCAGCAGTGTACAGACAGGGGGCCCGGGAAGCACAGATACGCAGTATTTT.

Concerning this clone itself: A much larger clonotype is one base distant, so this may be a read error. CDR3 DNA: TGTGCCAACAGCTCAGAGTTCCTTGAAAAACTGTTTTTT. This encodes CANSSEFLEKLFF. The chain joins TRBV11-2 to TRBJ1-4; D is unclear. From germline, CDR1 is SGHAT and CDR2 FQNNGV. CDR3 length equals 13 residues. The full variable domain, rest sourced from reference TRBV11-2 and TRBJ1-4, is EAGVAQSPRYKIIEKRQSVAFWCNPISGHATLYWYQQILGQGPKLLIQFQNNGVVDDSQLPKDRFSAERLKGVDSTLKIQPAKLEDSAVYLCANSSEFLEKLFFGSGTQLSVL.

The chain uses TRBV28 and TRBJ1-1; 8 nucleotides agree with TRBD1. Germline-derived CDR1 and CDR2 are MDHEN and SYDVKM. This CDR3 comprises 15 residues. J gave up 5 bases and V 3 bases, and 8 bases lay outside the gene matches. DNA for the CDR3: TGTGCCAGCAGTTTTCAAACAGGGGGAGGTACTGAAGCTTTCTTT. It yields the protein CASSFQTGGGTEAFF.

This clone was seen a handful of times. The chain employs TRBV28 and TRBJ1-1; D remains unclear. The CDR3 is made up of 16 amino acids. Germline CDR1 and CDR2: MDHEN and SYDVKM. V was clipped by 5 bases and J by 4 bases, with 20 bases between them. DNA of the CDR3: TGTGCCAGCAGTCCACCCCCCCGAGCCTATGGCACTGAAGCTTTCTTT. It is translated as CASSPPPRAYGTEAFF.

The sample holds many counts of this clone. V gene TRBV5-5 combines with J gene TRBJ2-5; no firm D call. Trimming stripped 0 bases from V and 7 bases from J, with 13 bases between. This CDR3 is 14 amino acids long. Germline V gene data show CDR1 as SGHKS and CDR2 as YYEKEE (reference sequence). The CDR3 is CASSLALGVGTQYF. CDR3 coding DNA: TGTGCCAGCAGCTTGGCCTTGGGTGTAGGGACCCAGTACTTC.

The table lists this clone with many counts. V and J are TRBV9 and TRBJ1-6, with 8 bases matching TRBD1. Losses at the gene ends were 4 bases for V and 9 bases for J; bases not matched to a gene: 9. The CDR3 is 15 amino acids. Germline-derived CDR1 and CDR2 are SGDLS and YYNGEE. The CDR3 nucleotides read TGTGCCAGCAGCCCCACGCAGGGGGCGGGTTCACCCCTCCACTTT. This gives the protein CASSPTQGAGSPLHF.

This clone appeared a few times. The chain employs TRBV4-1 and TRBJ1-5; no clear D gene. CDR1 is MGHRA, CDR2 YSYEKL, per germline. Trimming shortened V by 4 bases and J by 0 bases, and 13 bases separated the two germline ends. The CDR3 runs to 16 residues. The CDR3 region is CASSREPLYSNQPQHF. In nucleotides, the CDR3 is TGCGCCAGCAGCCGAGAGCCCCTTTATAGCAATCAGCCCCAGCATTTT.

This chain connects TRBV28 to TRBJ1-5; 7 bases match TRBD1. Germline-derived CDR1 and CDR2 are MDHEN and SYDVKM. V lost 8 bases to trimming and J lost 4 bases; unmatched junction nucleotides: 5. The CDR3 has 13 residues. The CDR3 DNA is TGTGCCAGCGGCGACAGGGTGAATCAGCCCCAGCATTTT. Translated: CASGDRVNQPQHF.

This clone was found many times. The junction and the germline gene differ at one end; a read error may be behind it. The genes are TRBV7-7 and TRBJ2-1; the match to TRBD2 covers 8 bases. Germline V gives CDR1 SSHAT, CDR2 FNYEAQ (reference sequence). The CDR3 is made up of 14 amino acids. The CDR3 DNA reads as TGTGCTAGCAGCTTTGCGGGGGGTGCGGATGAGCAGTTCTTC. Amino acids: CASSFAGGADEQFF.

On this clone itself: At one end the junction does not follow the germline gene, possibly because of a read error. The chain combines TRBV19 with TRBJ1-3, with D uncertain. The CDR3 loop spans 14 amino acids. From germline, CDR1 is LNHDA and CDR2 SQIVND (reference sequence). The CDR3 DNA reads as TGTGCAAGTAGGGAACACCACTCTAGAAACACCATATATTTT. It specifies CASREHHSRNTIYF.

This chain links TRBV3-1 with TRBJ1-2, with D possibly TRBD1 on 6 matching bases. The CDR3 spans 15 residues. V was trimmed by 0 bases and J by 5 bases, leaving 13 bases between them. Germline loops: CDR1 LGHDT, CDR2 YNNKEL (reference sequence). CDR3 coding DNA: TGTGCCAGCAGCCAAGACTGGGACACGGTATATGGCTACACCTTC. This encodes CASSQDWDTVYGYTF.

The CDR3 is CSGSEDTEAFF. The CDR3, as DNA: TGCAGTGGAAGTGAGGACACTGAAGCTTTCTTT. V usage is TRBV20-1 and J usage is TRBJ1-1; D gene unclear. The V end lost 7 bases, the J end lost 3 bases, and 9 bases lay between the germline ends. CDR1 is DFQATT, CDR2 SNEGSKA, per germline (reference sequence). The CDR3 spans 11 residues.

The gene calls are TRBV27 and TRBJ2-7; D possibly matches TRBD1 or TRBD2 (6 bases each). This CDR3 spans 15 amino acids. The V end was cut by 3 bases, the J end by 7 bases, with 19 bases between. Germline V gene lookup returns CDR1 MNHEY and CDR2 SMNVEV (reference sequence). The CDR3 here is CASSLFRGMRGEQYF. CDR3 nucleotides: TGTGCCAGCAGTTTGTTTCGCGGGATGAGGGGGGAGCAGTACTTC.

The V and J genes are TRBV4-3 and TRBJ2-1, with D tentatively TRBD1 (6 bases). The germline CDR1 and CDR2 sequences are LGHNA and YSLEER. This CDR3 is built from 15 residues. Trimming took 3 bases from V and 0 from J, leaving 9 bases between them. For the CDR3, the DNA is TGCGCCAGCAGCCATCAGGACAGCTCCTACAATGAGCAGTTCTTC. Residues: CASSHQDSSYNEQFF.

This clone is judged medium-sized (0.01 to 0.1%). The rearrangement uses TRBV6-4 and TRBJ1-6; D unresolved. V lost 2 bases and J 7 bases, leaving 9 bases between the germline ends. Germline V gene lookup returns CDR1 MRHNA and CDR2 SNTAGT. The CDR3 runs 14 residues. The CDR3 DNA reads TGTGCCAGCAGTGACGAGCAGACAAATTCACCCCTCCACTTT. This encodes CASSDEQTNSPLHF.

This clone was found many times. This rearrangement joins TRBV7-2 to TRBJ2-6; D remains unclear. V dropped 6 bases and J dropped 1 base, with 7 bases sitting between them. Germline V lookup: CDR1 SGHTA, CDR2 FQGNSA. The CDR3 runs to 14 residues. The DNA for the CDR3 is TGTGCCAGCAGTTCACTATCTGGGGCCAACGTCCTGACTTTC. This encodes CASSSLSGANVLTF. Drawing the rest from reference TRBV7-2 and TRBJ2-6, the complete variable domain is GAGVSQSPSNKVTEKGKDVELRCDPISGHTALYWYRQSLGQGLEFLIYFQGNSAPDKSGLPSDRFSAERTGGSVSTLTIQRTQQEDSAVYLCASSSLSGANVLTFGAGSRLTVL.

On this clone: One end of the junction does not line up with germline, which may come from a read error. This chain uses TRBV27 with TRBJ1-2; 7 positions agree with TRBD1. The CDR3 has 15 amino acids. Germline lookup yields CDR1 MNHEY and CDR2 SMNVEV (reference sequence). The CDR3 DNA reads TGTGCCAGCAGCTTATCAGCCGGGACAGCGGTGCGCTACACCTTC. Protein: CASSLSAGTAVRYTF.

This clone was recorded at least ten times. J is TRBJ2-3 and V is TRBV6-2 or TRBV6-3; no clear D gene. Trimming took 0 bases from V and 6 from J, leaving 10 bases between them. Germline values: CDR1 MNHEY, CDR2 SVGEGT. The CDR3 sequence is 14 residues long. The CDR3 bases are TGTGCCAGCAGTTACTCGTATGTGGGGGATACGCAGTATTTT. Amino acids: CASSYSYVGDTQYF.

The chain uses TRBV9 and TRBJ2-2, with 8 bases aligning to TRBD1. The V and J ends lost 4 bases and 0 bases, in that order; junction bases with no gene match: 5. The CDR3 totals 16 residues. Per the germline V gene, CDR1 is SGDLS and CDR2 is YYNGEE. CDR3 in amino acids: CASSLQGETNTGELFF. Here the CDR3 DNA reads TGTGCCAGCAGCTTACAGGGGGAGACGAACACCGGGGAGCTGTTTTTT.

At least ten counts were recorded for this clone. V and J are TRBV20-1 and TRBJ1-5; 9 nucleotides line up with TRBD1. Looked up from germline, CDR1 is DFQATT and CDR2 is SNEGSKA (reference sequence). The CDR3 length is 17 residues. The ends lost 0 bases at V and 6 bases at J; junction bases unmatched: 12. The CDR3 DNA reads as TGCAGTGCTAGAGATCAGCGAAGACAGGGGGGAAGTCAGCCCCAGCATTTT. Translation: CSARDQRRQGGSQPQHF.

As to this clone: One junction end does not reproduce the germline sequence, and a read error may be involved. CDR3 loop: CASSLKGVAGVLETQYF. DNA for the CDR3: TGCGCCAGCAGCCTGAAAGGAGTAGCGGGGGTTCTAGAGACCCAGTACTTC. This chain uses TRBV7-2 with TRBJ2-5; the match to TRBD2 covers 9 bases. The CDR3 spans 17 residues. CDR1 is SGHTA and CDR2 is FQGNSA in the germline V gene.

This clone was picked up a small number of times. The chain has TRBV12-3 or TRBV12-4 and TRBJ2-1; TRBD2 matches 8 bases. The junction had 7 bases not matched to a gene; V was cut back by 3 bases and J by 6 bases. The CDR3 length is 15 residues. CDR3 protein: CASSLVGTRSNEQFF. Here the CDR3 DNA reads TGTGCCAGCAGTTTGGTCGGGACTAGGAGCAATGAGCAGTTCTTC.

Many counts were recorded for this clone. DNA for the CDR3: TGCAGTGTTTCAGGGCTTATGAACACTGAAGCTTTCTTT. Encoded protein: CSVSGLMNTEAFF. The chain joins TRBV20-1 to TRBJ1-1; perhaps TRBD1 as D (5 bases). With 7 bases removed from V and 0 bases from J, the gap between germline ends came to 12 bases. Germline V gene lookup returns CDR1 DFQATT and CDR2 SNEGSKA (reference sequence). The CDR3 extends over 13 amino acids.

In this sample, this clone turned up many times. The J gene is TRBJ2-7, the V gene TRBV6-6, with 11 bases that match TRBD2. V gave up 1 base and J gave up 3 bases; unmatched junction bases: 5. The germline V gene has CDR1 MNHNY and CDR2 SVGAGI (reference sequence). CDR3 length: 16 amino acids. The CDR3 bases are TGTGCCAGCAGTTACTTAGTAGCGGGGGGGGACTACGAGCAGTACTTC. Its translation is CASSYLVAGGDYEQYF.

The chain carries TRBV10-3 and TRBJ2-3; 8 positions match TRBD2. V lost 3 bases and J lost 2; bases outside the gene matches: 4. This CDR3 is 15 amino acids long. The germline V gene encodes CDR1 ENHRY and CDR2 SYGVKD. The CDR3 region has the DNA TGTGCCATCAGTGACGAGCGGGGGATCACAGATACGCAGTATTTT. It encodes CAISDERGITDTQYF.

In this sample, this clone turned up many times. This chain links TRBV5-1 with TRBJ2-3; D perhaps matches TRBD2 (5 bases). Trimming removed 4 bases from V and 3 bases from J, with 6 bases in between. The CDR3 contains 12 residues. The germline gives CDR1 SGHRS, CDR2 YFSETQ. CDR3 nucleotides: TGCGCCAGCAGCGACTATACAGATACGCAGTATTTT. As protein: CASSDYTDTQYF.